What follows are 17 T cell receptor beta chains derived from one specimen sequenced in a study of blood T cell repertoires in COVID-19. Assay used: immunoSEQ multiplex PCR; TCRdb lists only in-frame clones, some missing. The data hold approximately 220,000 clones, with roughly 80% observed a single time. The sample taken for sequencing was PBMCs or T cells enriched from blood (not recorded which). All receptors come from a woman aged 40 to 49 with acute COVID-19.

The chain uses TRBV4-2 and TRBJ2-5; 8 nucleotides align to TRBD1. The trim removed 3 bases at V and 1 base at J, leaving 4 bases unmatched. The germline V gene encodes CDR1 LGHNA and CDR2 YNFKEQ. The CDR3 is 15 amino acids. The CDR3, as DNA: TGTGCCAGCAGCCACAGACAGGGGACCCAAGAGACCCAGTACTTC. It codes for CASSHRQGTQETQYF.

The chain joins TRBV5-1 to TRBJ2-7; tentatively, D is TRBD1 (6 bases). V lost 5 bases and J lost 7, with 13 bases in between. Germline lookup yields CDR1 SGHRS and CDR2 YFSETQ. CDR3 length equals 12 residues. The CDR3 bases are TGCGCCAGCAGGTCCCCAGGGGATGAGCAGTACTTC. It is translated as CASRSPGDEQYF.

This clone was found a few times. The rearrangement uses TRBV4-2 and TRBJ1-2; 9 bases are shared with TRBD1. The germline CDR1 and CDR2 sequences are LGHNA and YNFKEQ. The V and J ends lost 1 base and 3 bases, in that order; junction bases with no gene match: 6. The CDR3 runs to 16 residues. The CDR3 region is CASSQVGTGSHYGYTF. CDR3 sequence (DNA): TGTGCCAGCAGCCAAGTGGGGACAGGGTCCCACTATGGCTACACCTTC.

V usage is TRBV5-6 and J usage is TRBJ2-7; 9 positions agree with TRBD1. V dropped 3 bases and J dropped 1; count of bases not matched to a gene: 5. The germline gives CDR1 SGHDT, CDR2 YYEEEE. This CDR3 spans 15 amino acids. CDR3 nucleotide sequence: TGTGCCAGCAGCTCGGGACAGGGATTTTCCTACGAGCAGTACTTC. Protein: CASSSGQGFSYEQYF.

This chain uses TRBV7-2 with TRBJ1-6; D may be TRBD1 (5 bases). The CDR3 sequence is 16 residues long. The germline V and J ends were trimmed by 2 bases and 5 bases, with 13 bases remaining between them. CDR1 is SGHTA, CDR2 FQGNSA, per germline. Here the CDR3 DNA reads TGTGCCAGCAGCTTACGACAGATGACTGATAATTCACCCCTCCACTTT. It encodes CASSLRQMTDNSPLHF.

This clone was counted many times. This sequence joins TRBV28 and TRBJ2-4; possible D gene TRBD2, 6 bases. In germline, CDR1 is MDHEN, CDR2 SYDVKM. The CDR3 consists of 15 residues. Trimming removed 2 bases from V and 2 bases from J, with 10 bases in between. DNA of the CDR3: TGTGCCAGCAGTTTAACTAGCCCGACCAAAAACATTCAGTACTTC. This sequence encodes CASSLTSPTKNIQYF.

This clone was seen a few times. The rearrangement uses TRBV2 and TRBJ1-2, with TRBD1 matching over 8 bases. Unmatched junction bases numbered 8, after V lost 5 bases and J lost 6 bases. The CDR3 extends over 14 amino acids. The germline V gene encodes CDR1 SNHLY and CDR2 FYNNEI. The CDR3 loop reads CASSRTGLLNGYTF. The CDR3 bases are TGTGCCAGCAGTCGGACAGGGCTTTTGAATGGCTACACCTTC.

This chain links TRBV30 with TRBJ1-1; tentative D call: TRBD1 (5 bases). CDR3 length: 17 residues. Germline V gene lookup returns CDR1 GTSNPN and CDR2 SVGIG (reference sequence). Trimming stripped 0 bases from V and 0 bases from J, with 17 bases between. DNA of the CDR3: TGTGCCTGGAGTGTAGGGATAGGGACTTTCATGAACACTGAAGCTTTCTTT. Translated, it gives CAWSVGIGTFMNTEAFF.

The V gene is TRBV9, the J gene TRBJ1-4, with D possibly being TRBD1 (6 bases). V lost 4 bases to trimming and J lost 4 bases, with 14 bases between them. CDR1 is SGDLS and CDR2 is YYNGEE in the germline V gene. The CDR3 runs 15 residues. CDR3 coding DNA: TGTGCCAGCAGCCGCCCGGGGGGCGGTAATGAAAAACTGTTTTTT. It specifies CASSRPGGGNEKLFF.

The J gene is TRBJ2-7, the V gene TRBV11-2, with 8 bases aligning to TRBD1. The germline V gene has CDR1 SGHAT and CDR2 FQNNGV. This CDR3 contains 12 residues. V gave up 5 bases and J gave up 5 bases; unmatched junction bases: 2. In nucleotides, the CDR3 is TGTGCCAGCAGCGACAGGGGAAACGAGCAGTACTTC. It specifies CASSDRGNEQYF.

Notes on this clone: The junction and the germline gene differ at one end; a read error may be behind it. The chain carries TRBV4-2 and TRBJ2-1; TRBD1 might be the D (5 bases). This CDR3 spans 17 amino acids. CDR1 and CDR2 from the germline V gene are LGHNA and YNFKEQ. CDR3 sequence reads: CASSKEVAGISYNEQFF. CDR3 bases: TGTGCCAGCAGCAAAGAAGTTGCAGGGATCTCCTACAATGAGCAGTTCTTC.

The rearrangement links TRBV11-2 to TRBJ2-2, with TRBD1 identical over 8 bases. Unmatched junction bases numbered 11, after V lost 5 bases and J lost 3 bases. The germline CDR1 and CDR2 sequences are SGHAT and FQNNGV. CDR3 length: 17 amino acids. CDR3 coding DNA: TGTGCCAGCAGCCAACGCGATCAGGGGGCGTACACCGGGGAGCTGTTTTTT. Protein sequence: CASSQRDQGAYTGELFF.

The genes are TRBV6-2 or TRBV6-3 and TRBJ2-3, with unresolved D. V lost 1 base, J lost 2 bases, and 7 bases lay in between. This CDR3 is built from 14 residues. Germline-derived CDR1 and CDR2 are MNHEY and SVGEGT. The DNA for the CDR3 is TGTGCCAGCAGTTACTATTCCTACACAGATACGCAGTATTTT. This codes for CASSYYSYTDTQYF.

This chain links TRBV12-3 or TRBV12-4 with TRBJ1-2; D perhaps matches TRBD1 (6 bases). V gave up 7 bases and J gave up 8 bases, with 17 bases separating them. This CDR3 region has 13 residues. The CDR3 protein is CASNLLDRHGYTF. The DNA of the CDR3 is TGTGCCAGCAACCTCCTCGACAGGCACGGCTACACCTTC.

The chain carries TRBV6-5 and TRBJ1-3; no clear D. The CDR3 sequence is 15 residues long. The ends were cut back, 1 base at V and 0 bases at J, with 7 bases in the middle. Per the germline V gene, CDR1 is MNHEY and CDR2 is SVGAGI. The CDR3 here is CASSYLSRSGNTIYF. DNA of the CDR3: TGTGCCAGCAGTTACTTGTCCCGCTCTGGAAACACCATATATTTT.

The chain joins TRBV6-5 to TRBJ2-1; 14 positions agree with TRBD2. Germline CDR1 MNHEY, CDR2 SVGAGI. There are 16 residues in the CDR3. After removal of 2 bases from V and 7 bases from J, the junction contained 4 bases not matched to a gene. DNA of the CDR3: TGTGCCAGCAGTTACCCCGGACTAGCGGGAGGTAATGAGCAGTTCTTC. It is translated as CASSYPGLAGGNEQFF.

V gene TRBV28 combines with J gene TRBJ1-6; 7 bases are a match to TRBD1. The CDR3 spans 17 residues. J gave up 7 bases and V 6 bases, and 15 bases lay outside the gene matches. Germline loops: CDR1 MDHEN, CDR2 SYDVKM. The CDR3 DNA is TGTGCCAGCAGACTGACAGGGTCTTCTATGCGGAATTCACCCCTCCACTTT. This sequence encodes CASRLTGSSMRNSPLHF.